The 12 T cell receptor beta chains in this list originate from one sample, sequenced in a study of Tregs in tolerant kidney transplant recipients. The method was immunoSEQ multiplex PCR; TCRdb's version includes in-frame clones alone and lacks a portion of them. This table holds around 33,000 clones. Mixed chimerism was transient after nonmyeloablative marrow transplants from related graft donors. Sequencing was performed on CD4+ T cells from blood (PBMCs), taken 24 months after the transplant. The source of these receptors is a human patient who received a combined kidney and bone marrow transplant. These T cells may partly come from the graft donor.

A remark on this clone: The read terminates 3 residues ahead of where the CDR3 ends, so the germline J gene completes it. The J gene is TRBJ2-3, the V gene TRBV10-3; TRBD2 matches at 8 bases. The CDR3 runs 14 residues. V gave up 5 bases and J gave up 4 bases; unmatched junction bases: 5. The germline CDR1 and CDR2 sequences are ENHRY and SYGVKD. The CDR3 DNA, read in part, is TGTGCCATCAGTCTGAGCGGGAGTGCAGATACG. It encodes CAISLSGSADT. The whole CDR3 sequence is CAISLSGSADTQYF.

Concerning this clone itself: The CDR3 extends 3 residues past the end of the read, so its final part is completed from the germline J gene. The chain uses TRBV28 and TRBJ2-7; 10 bases agree with TRBD2. CDR1 and CDR2 (germline): MDHEN, SYDVKM. Germline trimming cut 4 bases from V and 0 bases from J; bases unmatched to any gene: 6. The CDR3 sequence is 16 residues long. Incomplete CDR3 DNA: TGTGCCAGCAGTTCTCCACTAGCGGGAAGCTCCTACGAG. Residues: CASSSPLAGSSYE. The whole CDR3 is CASSSPLAGSSYEQYF.

To note about this clone: Sequencing ends 3 residues short of the CDR3 end; the germline J gene provides the rest. The rearrangement uses TRBV19 and TRBJ2-5, with D possibly TRBD2 on 5 matching bases. V was cut by 5 bases and J by 4 bases, with 8 bases left in between. Per the germline V gene, CDR1 is LNHDA and CDR2 is SQIVND (reference sequence). The CDR3 contains 12 residues. The CDR3 region is CASSVTRETQYF. The CDR3 bases that were read are TGTGCCAGTAGTGTAACTAGAGAGACC.

With respect to this clone: The read ends 3 residues shy of where the CDR3 ends; the end is completed using the germline J gene. The J gene is TRBJ2-3, the V gene TRBV2; no clear D. V dropped 5 bases and J dropped 8 bases, with 14 bases sitting between them. The CDR3 length is 13 residues. From germline, CDR1 is SNHLY and CDR2 FYNNEI. The sequenced CDR3 bases are TGTGCCAGCAGTAACGACCCCTCGGGTACG. Protein: CASSNDPSGT. The entire CDR3 sequence reads CASSNDPSGTQYF.

A remark on this clone: From the germline J gene comes the end of the CDR3, since the read stops 3 residues before it. The chain uses TRBV7-6 and TRBJ2-5, with D perhaps matching TRBD1 (5 bases). Trimming stripped 4 bases from V and 1 base from J, with 7 bases between. Germline CDR1 SGHVS, CDR2 FNYEAQ. This CDR3 has 13 residues. CDR3 loop: CASSSGPQETQYF. CDR3 bases read: TGTGCCAGCAGCTCAGGGCCCCAAGAGACC.

Regarding this clone: The read comes to an end 3 residues before the CDR3 does, leaving the germline J gene to fill in the end. This chain uses TRBV20-1 with TRBJ1-2; weak D call: TRBD1 (5 bases). The CDR3 spans 13 residues. The germline V gene has CDR1 DFQATT and CDR2 SNEGSKA (reference sequence). Trimming shortened V by 0 bases and J by 4 bases, and 9 bases separated the two germline ends. CDR3: CSARDRQTYGYTF. Incomplete CDR3 DNA: TGCAGTGCTAGAGATAGACAGACCTATGGC.

To note about this clone: The CDR3 goes on 3 residues after the read ends, and that part is filled in from the germline J gene. Other nucleotide sequences in the sample specify the same CDR3. The chain has TRBV5-1 and TRBJ2-5; a weak D match, TRBD1 (5 bases). Germline values: CDR1 SGHRS, CDR2 YFSETQ. The CDR3 extends over 15 amino acids. The ends were cut back, 0 bases at V and 0 bases at J, with 9 bases in the middle. The covered CDR3 bases are TGCGCCAGCAGCTTGGGGGCAGGGTACCAAGAGACC. Residues: CASSLGAGYQET. The full CDR3 protein is CASSLGAGYQETQYF.

A word on this clone: The read is 3 residues too short to cover the CDR3 end, so that end is filled in from the germline J gene. The rearrangement uses TRBV20-1 and TRBJ2-3, with TRBD2 identical over 12 bases. Germline values: CDR1 DFQATT, CDR2 SNEGSKA (reference sequence). J gave up 3 bases and V 3 bases, and 13 bases lay outside the gene matches. There are 18 residues in the CDR3. Partial CDR3 DNA: TGCAGTGCTAGGGAGAGGCCTAGCGGGAGGGCTGGGACAGATACG. Translation: CSARERPSGRAGTDT. The whole CDR3 protein reads CSARERPSGRAGTDTQYF.

Worth noting for this clone: The read ends 3 residues shy of where the CDR3 ends; the end is completed using the germline J gene. J is TRBJ2-5 and V is TRBV29-1; D tentatively reads TRBD1 or TRBD2 (6 bases each). The germline V gene encodes CDR1 SQVTM and CDR2 ANQGSEA. Between the trimmed V and J ends, which lost 2 bases and 7 bases, there was a span of 11 bases. The CDR3 loop spans 12 amino acids. The CDR3 region is CSVETGGGTQYF. CDR3 bases read: TGCAGCGTTGAAACAGGAGGGGGGACC.

Turning to this clone: The CDR3 end is not reached by the read, which stops 3 residues before it; the germline J gene fills it in. This chain connects TRBV10-3 to TRBJ2-2; 7 bases are shared with TRBD1. Germline values: CDR1 ENHRY, CDR2 SYGVKD. The V segment lost 9 bases and the J segment 1 base; nucleotides outside the gene matches: 5. The CDR3 has 14 amino acids. This chain's CDR3 is CAIRDRGNTGELFF. The CDR3 bases that were read are TGTGCCATTCGGGACAGAGGGAACACCGGGGAG.

Worth noting for this clone: The read comes to an end 3 residues before the CDR3 does, leaving the germline J gene to fill in the end. The gene calls are TRBV19 and TRBJ2-7; a possible D gene is TRBD1 (6 bases). The CDR3 length is 16 residues. V lost 2 bases and J lost 2, with 16 bases in between. Germline loops: CDR1 LNHDA, CDR2 SQIVND (reference sequence). Here the CDR3 reads CASSITGSTKAYEQYF. The CDR3 bases that were read are TGTGCCAGTAGTATAACAGGGAGCACTAAAGCCTACGAG.

About this clone: Read sequence stops 3 residues before the CDR3 end, and the germline J gene provides the missing end. V gene TRBV5-4 combines with J gene TRBJ2-7; TRBD2 matches at 9 bases. This CDR3 region has 15 residues. Trimming at V came to 6 bases and at J to 5 bases, leaving 12 bases not matched to a gene. Germline CDR1 reads SGHNT; CDR2 reads YYREEE (reference sequence). CDR3 DNA, as far as it was read: TGTGCCAGCACCCTAACCGGACTAGCGATCCACGAG. This codes for CASTLTGLAIHE. The CDR3 in full is CASTLTGLAIHEQYF.